This entry lists 18 T cell receptor beta chains sequenced from one sample in a study of blood T cell repertoires in COVID-19. Measured with immunoSEQ multiplex PCR; TCRdb has only the in-frame clones, and not every one. The sample yields tens of thousands of clones, approximately 90% seen once. The sample was peripheral blood. Receptors were obtained from a woman aged 60 to 75 with acute or convalescent COVID-19.

This clone was detected only once. The chain joins TRBV29-1 to TRBJ1-2, with 8 positions matching TRBD1. Trimming removed 2 bases from V and 6 bases from J; junction bases left unmatched: 8. This CDR3 is built from 14 residues. In germline, CDR1 is SQVTM, CDR2 ANQGSEA. The CDR3 DNA reads as TGCAGCGTTGAATTGCAGGGGGCGCCCAATGGCTACACCTTC. Translated: CSVELQGAPNGYTF.

This chain links TRBV27 with TRBJ2-1, with 7 bases identical to TRBD2. CDR1 is MNHEY and CDR2 is SMNVEV in the germline V gene (reference sequence). With V trimmed by 0 bases and J by 13 bases, 9 bases remained unmatched. The CDR3 spans 14 residues. The CDR3 DNA reads as TGTGCCAGCAGTTTATCGAGAGTAGCGGGCTATCAGTTCTTC. It is translated as CASSLSRVAGYQFF.

CDR3 nucleotides: TGTGCCAGCAGCCAATGGGACAGCTCCTACAATGAGCAGTTCTTC. This encodes CASSQWDSSYNEQFF. The gene calls are TRBV3-1 (or the pseudogene TRBV3-2) and TRBJ2-1, with 7 bases aligning to TRBD1. In germline, CDR1 is LGHDT, CDR2 YNNKEL (reference sequence). The CDR3 contains 15 residues. Trimming removed 2 bases from V and 0 bases from J; junction bases left unmatched: 1.

The J gene is TRBJ2-2, the V gene TRBV2; TRBD2 agrees at 13 bases. Germline CDR1 SNHLY, CDR2 FYNNEI. This CDR3 has 17 amino acids. V was pared by 8 bases and J by 7 bases, with 13 bases of the junction left unmatched. The CDR3 reads CASRRSGTSGTGGELFF. CDR3 in DNA: TGTGCCAGCCGGCGATCCGGGACTAGCGGGACGGGCGGGGAGCTGTTTTTT.

J is TRBJ2-2 and V is TRBV4-2; D call uncertain. Germline V gene data show CDR1 as LGHNA and CDR2 as YNFKEQ. This CDR3 has 13 amino acids. With 3 bases removed from V and 1 base from J, the gap between germline ends came to 3 bases. CDR3 residues: CASSHLNTGELFF. In DNA form, the CDR3 reads TGTGCCAGCAGCCACTTGAACACCGGGGAGCTGTTTTTT.

This rearrangement joins TRBV10-3 to TRBJ2-3; 8 bases line up with TRBD2. CDR3 size: 13 residues. The V segment lost 7 bases and the J segment 6 bases; nucleotides outside the gene matches: 6. Germline V lookup: CDR1 ENHRY, CDR2 SYGVKD. DNA of the CDR3: TGTGCCATCAAAGCGGGGGAGGGGGATACGCAGTATTTT. This sequence encodes CAIKAGEGDTQYF.

The chain couples TRBV29-1 to TRBJ1-1; weak D call: TRBD1 (5 bases). The CDR3 length is 13 residues. With 4 bases removed from V and 7 bases from J, the gap between germline ends came to 16 bases. Germline CDR1 SQVTM, CDR2 ANQGSEA. CDR3 nucleotide sequence: TGCAGCGTTGTTGAGGTTAGCAGGGATGAAGCTTTCTTT. Protein: CSVVEVSRDEAFF.

This sequence joins TRBV5-5 and TRBJ1-4; the D is unclear. Germline V CDR1 and CDR2: SGHKS, YYEKEE (reference sequence). V was cut by 1 base and J by 8 bases, with 12 bases left in between. The CDR3 loop spans 14 amino acids. CDR3 DNA: TGTGCCAGCAGCTTGCCCCGGATCGGGGAAAAACTGTTTTTT. Translation: CASSLPRIGEKLFF. The full variable domain, its missing parts supplied by reference TRBV5-5 and TRBJ1-4, is DAGVTQSPTHLIKTRGQQVTLRCSPISGHKSVSWYQQVLGQGPQFIFQYYEKEERGRGNFPDRFSARQFPNYSSELNVNALLLGDSALYLCASSLPRIGEKLFFGSGTQLSVL.

This chain uses TRBV11-2 with TRBJ2-2; possibly TRBD1 for D (5 bases). CDR1 is SGHAT and CDR2 is FQNNGV in the germline V gene. This CDR3 has 13 residues. Trimming pared 8 bases from V and 3 bases from J, leaving 10 bases between. As DNA, the CDR3 is TGTGCCAGCGTCGACAGATACACCGGGGAGCTGTTTTTT. It encodes CASVDRYTGELFF.

This chain links TRBV2 with TRBJ2-5, with 11 bases aligning to TRBD2. The germline V gene has CDR1 SNHLY and CDR2 FYNNEI. The CDR3 loop spans 18 amino acids. Losses at the gene ends were 3 bases for V and 1 base for J; bases not matched to a gene: 10. The CDR3 loop is CASSEFPGLAEIQETQYF. The CDR3 DNA sequence: TGTGCCAGCAGTGAGTTCCCGGGACTAGCGGAAATCCAAGAGACCCAGTACTTC.

The chain joins TRBV30 to TRBJ2-1; 11 positions agree with TRBD2. V was clipped by 4 bases and J by 6 bases; unmatched bases: 2. The CDR3 length is 13 residues. Looked up from germline, CDR1 is GTSNPN and CDR2 is SVGIG (reference sequence). The DNA for the CDR3 is TGTGCCTGGAAACTAGCGGGAGCCAATGAGCAGTTCTTC. It encodes CAWKLAGANEQFF.

The CDR3 region has the DNA TGTGCCAGCAGCTCCCTCAGGGTCTGGGCTGAAGCTTTCTTT. It translates to CASSSLRVWAEAFF. The gene calls are TRBV11-2 and TRBJ1-1; TRBD1 might be the D (5 bases). Trimming removed 4 bases from V and 6 bases from J, with 15 bases in between. The CDR3 length is 14 residues. Germline CDR1 is SGHAT and CDR2 is FQNNGV.

V gene TRBV5-4 combines with J gene TRBJ1-4; TRBD1 might be the D (6 bases). This CDR3 has 15 amino acids. Germline V gene sequence: CDR1 SGHNT, CDR2 YYREEE (reference sequence). Trimming took off 2 bases at V and 8 bases at J, with 16 bases between the two ends. The CDR3 DNA reads as TGTGCCAGCAGCTTTACAGGGAATCTGCAGGAAAAACTGTTTTTT. Translating gives CASSFTGNLQEKLFF.

V gene TRBV14 combines with J gene TRBJ1-4, with no clear D. Germline values: CDR1 SGHDN, CDR2 FVKESK. Trimming cost V 0 bases and J 8 bases, with 19 bases left between them. There are 17 residues in the CDR3. This CDR3 reads CASSQDPLEAFNEKLFF. The CDR3 DNA reads as TGTGCCAGCAGCCAAGATCCCCTTGAGGCATTTAACGAAAAACTGTTTTTT.

V gene TRBV5-6 combines with J gene TRBJ1-2; perhaps TRBD1 as D (5 bases). Germline CDR1 reads SGHDT; CDR2 reads YYEEEE. V was clipped by 1 base and J by 5 bases, with 12 bases between them. The CDR3 is made up of 14 amino acids. CDR3 sequence: CASSLQTEIYGYTF. CDR3 in DNA: TGTGCCAGCAGCTTGCAGACAGAGATATATGGCTACACCTTC. The complete variable domain, with remaining parts taken from reference TRBV5-6 and TRBJ1-2, reads DAGVTQSPTHLIKTRGQQVTLRCSPKSGHDTVSWYQQALGQGPQFIFQYYEEEERQRGNFPDRFSGHQFPNYSSELNVNALLLGDSALYLCASSLQTEIYGYTFGSGTRLTVV.

The genes are TRBV29-1 and TRBJ2-2; TRBD1 aligns across 9 bases. This CDR3 spans 15 amino acids. With 4 bases clipped from V and 4 bases from J, the junction kept 7 bases outside the gene matches. CDR1 and CDR2 from the germline V gene are SQVTM and ANQGSEA. Written as DNA, the CDR3 is TGCAGCGTTGGAACGGGGACAGGGACCACCGGGGAGCTGTTTTTT. Protein product: CSVGTGTGTTGELFF.

The chain has TRBV5-1 and TRBJ2-1; D unclear. The CDR3 covers 13 residues. The V and J ends lost 4 bases and 9 bases respectively, with 14 bases between them. The V gene's germline CDR1 is SGHRS and CDR2 YFSETQ. The CDR3 loop reads CASSIPPRREQFF. The CDR3 DNA reads TGCGCCAGCAGCATTCCACCTAGGCGTGAGCAGTTCTTC.

The chain joins TRBV5-1 to TRBJ2-5, with 7 nucleotides matching TRBD1. The CDR3 spans 15 residues. The ends lost 5 bases at V and 1 base at J; junction bases unmatched: 8. Germline assignment: CDR1 SGHRS and CDR2 YFSETQ. The CDR3: CASRVATGSQETQYF. CDR3 bases: TGCGCCAGCAGGGTCGCGACAGGGAGCCAAGAGACCCAGTACTTC.